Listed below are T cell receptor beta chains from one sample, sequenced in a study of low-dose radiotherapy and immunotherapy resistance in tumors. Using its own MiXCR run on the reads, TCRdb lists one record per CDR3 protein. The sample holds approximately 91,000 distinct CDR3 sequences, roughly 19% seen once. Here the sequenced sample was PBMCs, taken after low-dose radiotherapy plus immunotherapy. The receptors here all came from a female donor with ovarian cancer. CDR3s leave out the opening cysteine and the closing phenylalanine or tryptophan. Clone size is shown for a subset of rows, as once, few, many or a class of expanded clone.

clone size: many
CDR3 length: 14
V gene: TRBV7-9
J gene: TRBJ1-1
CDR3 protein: ASSLDPGRKNTEAF

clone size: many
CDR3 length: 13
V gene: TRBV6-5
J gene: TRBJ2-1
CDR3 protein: ASSKRTSGYNEQF

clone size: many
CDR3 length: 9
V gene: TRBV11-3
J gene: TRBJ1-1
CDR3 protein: ASSGGTEAF

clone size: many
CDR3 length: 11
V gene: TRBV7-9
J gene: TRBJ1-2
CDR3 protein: ASSPSGHYGYT

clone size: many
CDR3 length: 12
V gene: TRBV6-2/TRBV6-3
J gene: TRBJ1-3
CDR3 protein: ASRPQGWGNTIY

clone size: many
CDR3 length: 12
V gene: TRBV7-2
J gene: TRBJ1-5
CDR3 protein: ASSLLGQGSPQH

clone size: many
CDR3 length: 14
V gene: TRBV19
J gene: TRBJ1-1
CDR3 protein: ASSPVFDGLNTEAF

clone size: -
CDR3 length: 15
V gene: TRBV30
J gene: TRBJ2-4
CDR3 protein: AWSYPGTVKAKNIQY

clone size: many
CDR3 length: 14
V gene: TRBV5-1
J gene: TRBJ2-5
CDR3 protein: ASSSGLAGVGETQY

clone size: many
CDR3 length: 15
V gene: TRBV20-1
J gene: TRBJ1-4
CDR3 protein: SAPPTGPGTRNEKLF

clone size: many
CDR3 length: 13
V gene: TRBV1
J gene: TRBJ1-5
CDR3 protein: TSQSGIASNQPQH

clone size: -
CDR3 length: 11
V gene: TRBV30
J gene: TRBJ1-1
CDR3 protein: AWSGQENTEAF